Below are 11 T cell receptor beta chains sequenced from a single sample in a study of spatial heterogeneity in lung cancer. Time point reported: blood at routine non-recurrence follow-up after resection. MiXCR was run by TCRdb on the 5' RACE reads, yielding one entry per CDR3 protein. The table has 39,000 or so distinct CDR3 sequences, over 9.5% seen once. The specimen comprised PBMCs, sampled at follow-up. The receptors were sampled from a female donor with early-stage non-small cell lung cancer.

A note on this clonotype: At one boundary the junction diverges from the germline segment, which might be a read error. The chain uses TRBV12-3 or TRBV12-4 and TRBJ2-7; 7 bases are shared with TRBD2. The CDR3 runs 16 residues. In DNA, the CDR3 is TGTGCCAGCAGTTTGATGCTAGCGGAGAGCTCCTACGAGCTGTACTTC. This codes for CASSLMLAESSYELYF.

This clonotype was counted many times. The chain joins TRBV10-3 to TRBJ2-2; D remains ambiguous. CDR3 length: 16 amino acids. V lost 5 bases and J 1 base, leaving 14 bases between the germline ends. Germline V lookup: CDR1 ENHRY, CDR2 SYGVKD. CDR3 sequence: CAISFRDKGNTGELFF. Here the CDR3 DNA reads TGTGCCATCAGTTTTCGCGACAAAGGGAACACCGGGGAGCTGTTTTTT.

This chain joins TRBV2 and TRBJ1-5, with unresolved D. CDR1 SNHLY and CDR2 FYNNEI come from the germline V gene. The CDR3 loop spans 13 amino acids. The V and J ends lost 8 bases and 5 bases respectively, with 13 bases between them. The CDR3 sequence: CASRFIGDQPQHF. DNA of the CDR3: TGTGCCAGCCGGTTCATAGGAGATCAGCCCCAGCATTTT. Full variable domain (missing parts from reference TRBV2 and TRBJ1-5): EPEVTQTPSHQVTQMGQEVILRCVPISNHLYFYWYRQILGQKVEFLVSFYNNEISEKSEIFDDQFSVERPDGSNFTLKIRSTKLEDSAMYFCASRFIGDQPQHFGDGTRLSIL.

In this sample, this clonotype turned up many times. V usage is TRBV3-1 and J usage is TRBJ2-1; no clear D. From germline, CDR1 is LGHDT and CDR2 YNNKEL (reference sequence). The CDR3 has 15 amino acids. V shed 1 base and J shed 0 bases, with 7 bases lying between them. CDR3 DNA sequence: TGTGCCAGCAGCCAAGGCATTAGCTCCTACAATGAGCAGTTCTTC. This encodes CASSQGISSYNEQFF.

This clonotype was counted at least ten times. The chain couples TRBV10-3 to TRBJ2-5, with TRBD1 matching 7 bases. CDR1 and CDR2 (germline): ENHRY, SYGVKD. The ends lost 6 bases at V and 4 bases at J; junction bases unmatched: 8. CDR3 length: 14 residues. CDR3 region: CAIRPDRVGETQYF. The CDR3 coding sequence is TGTGCCATCAGACCCGACAGGGTTGGAGAGACCCAGTACTTC.

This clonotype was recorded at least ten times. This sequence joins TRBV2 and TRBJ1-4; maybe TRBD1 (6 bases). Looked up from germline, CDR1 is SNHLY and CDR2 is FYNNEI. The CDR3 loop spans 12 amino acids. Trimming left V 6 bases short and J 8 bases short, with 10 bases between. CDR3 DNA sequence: TGTGCCAGCAGGGGAACAGGGGAAAAACTGTTTTTT. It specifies CASRGTGEKLFF.

CDR3 in amino acids: CASSYTYLDRGHTEAFF. DNA for the CDR3: TGTGCCAGCAGTTATACTTACCTGGACAGGGGCCACACTGAAGCTTTCTTT. The chain has TRBV28 and TRBJ1-1, with 9 bases fitting TRBD1. The CDR3 length is 17 residues. Unmatched junction bases numbered 12, after V lost 4 bases and J lost 3 bases. Germline CDR1 is MDHEN and CDR2 is SYDVKM.

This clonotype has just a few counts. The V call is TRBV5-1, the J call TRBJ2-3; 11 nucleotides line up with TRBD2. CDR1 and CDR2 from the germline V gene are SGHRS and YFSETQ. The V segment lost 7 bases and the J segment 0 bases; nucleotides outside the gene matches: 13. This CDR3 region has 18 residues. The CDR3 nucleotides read TGCGCCAGCTCTCCCCGGGGACTAGCGGTCCCTAGCACAGATACGCAGTATTTT. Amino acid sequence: CASSPRGLAVPSTDTQYF. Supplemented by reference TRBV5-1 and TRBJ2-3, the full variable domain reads KAGVTQTPRYLIKTRGQQVTLSCSPISGHRSVSWYQQTPGQGLQFLFEYFSETQRNKGNFPGRFSGRQFSNSRSEMNVSTLELGDSALYLCASSPRGLAVPSTDTQYFGPGTRLTVL.

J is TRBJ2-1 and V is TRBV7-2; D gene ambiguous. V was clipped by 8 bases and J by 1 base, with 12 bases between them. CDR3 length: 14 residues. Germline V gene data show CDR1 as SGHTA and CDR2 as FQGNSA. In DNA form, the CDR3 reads TGTGCCAGCCATGCAGCGTTTTCCTACAATGAGCAGTTCTTC. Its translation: CASHAAFSYNEQFF.

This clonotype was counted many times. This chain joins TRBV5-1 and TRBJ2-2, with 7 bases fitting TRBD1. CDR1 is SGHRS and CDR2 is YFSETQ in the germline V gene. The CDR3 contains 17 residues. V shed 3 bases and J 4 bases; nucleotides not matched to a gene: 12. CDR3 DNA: TGCGCCAGCAGCTCAATAACAGGGGTATGGGGCACCGGGGAGCTGTTTTTT. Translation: CASSSITGVWGTGELFF.

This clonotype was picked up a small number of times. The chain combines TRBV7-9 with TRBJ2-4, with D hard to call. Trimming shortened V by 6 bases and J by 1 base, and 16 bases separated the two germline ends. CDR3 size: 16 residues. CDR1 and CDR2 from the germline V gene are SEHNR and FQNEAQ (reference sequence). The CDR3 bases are TGTGCCAGCAGTTCGCCTATCAGTGAGGCCAAAAACATTCAGTACTTC. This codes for CASSSPISEAKNIQYF.